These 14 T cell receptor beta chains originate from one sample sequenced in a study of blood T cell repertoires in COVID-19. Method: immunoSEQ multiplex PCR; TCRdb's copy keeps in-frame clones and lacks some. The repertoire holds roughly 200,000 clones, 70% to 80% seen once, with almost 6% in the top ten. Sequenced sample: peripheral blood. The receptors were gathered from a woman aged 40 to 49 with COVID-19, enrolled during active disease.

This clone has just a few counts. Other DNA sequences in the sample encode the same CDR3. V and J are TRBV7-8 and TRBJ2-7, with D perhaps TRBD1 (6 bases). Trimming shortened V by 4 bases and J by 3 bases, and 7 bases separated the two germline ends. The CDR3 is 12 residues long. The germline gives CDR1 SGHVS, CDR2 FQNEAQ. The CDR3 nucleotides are TGTGCCAGCAGCTGGACAGACTACGAGCAGTACTTC. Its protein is CASSWTDYEQYF.

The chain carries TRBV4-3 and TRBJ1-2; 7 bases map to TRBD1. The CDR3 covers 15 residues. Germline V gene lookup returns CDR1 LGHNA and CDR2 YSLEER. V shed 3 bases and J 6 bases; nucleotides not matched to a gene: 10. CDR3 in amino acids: CASSQNPGQLNGYTF. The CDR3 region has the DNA TGCGCCAGCAGCCAGAATCCGGGACAGTTAAATGGCTACACCTTC.

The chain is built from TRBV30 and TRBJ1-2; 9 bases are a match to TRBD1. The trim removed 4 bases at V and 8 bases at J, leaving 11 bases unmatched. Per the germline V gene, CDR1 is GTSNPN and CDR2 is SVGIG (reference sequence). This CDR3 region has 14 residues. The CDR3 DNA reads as TGTGCCTGGATCGCGACAGGGGGTAGTAGCGGCTACACCTTC. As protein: CAWIATGGSSGYTF.

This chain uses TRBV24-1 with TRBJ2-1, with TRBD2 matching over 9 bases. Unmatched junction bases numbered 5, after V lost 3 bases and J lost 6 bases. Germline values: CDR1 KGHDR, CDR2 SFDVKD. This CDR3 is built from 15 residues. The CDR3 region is CATSDPGLASNEQFF. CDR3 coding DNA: TGTGCCACCAGTGATCCGGGACTAGCTTCCAATGAGCAGTTCTTC.

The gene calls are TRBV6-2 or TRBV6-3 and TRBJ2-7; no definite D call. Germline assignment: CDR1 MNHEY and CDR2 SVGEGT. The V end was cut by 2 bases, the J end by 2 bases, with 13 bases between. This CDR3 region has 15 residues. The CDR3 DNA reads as TGTGCCAGCAGTTACCCCCGAAACTTAACCTACGAGCAGTACTTC. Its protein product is CASSYPRNLTYEQYF.

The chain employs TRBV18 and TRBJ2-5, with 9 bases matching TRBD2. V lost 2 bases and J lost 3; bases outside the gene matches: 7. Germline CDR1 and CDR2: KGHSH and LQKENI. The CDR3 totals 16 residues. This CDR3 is CASSPEEASGKETQYF. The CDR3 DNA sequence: TGTGCCAGCTCACCAGAGGAGGCTAGCGGGAAAGAGACCCAGTACTTC.

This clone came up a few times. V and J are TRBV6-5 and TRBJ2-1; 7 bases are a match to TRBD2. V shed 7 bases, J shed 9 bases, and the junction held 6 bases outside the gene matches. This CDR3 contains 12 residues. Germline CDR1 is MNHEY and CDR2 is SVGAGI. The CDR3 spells CASKPGGGEQFF. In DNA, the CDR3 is TGTGCCAGCAAACCAGGCGGGGGTGAGCAGTTCTTC.

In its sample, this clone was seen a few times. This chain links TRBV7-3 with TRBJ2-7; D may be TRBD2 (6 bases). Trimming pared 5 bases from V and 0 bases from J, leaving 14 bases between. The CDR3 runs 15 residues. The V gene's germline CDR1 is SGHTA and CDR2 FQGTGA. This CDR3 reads CASSVTAGSSYEQYF. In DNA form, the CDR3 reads TGTGCCAGCAGCGTCACGGCGGGGTCCTCCTACGAGCAGTACTTC.

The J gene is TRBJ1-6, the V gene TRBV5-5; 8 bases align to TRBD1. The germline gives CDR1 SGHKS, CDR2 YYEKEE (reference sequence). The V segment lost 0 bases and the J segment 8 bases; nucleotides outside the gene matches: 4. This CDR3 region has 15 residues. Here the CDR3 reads CASSLEDREDSPLHF. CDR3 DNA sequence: TGTGCCAGCAGCTTGGAGGACAGGGAGGATTCACCCCTCCACTTT.

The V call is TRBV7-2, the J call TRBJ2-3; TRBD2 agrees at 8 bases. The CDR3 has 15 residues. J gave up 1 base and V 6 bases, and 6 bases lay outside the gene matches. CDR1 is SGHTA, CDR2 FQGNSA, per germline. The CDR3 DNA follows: TGTGCCAGCAGACACGGGCGGGGGGGCACAGATACGCAGTATTTT. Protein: CASRHGRGGTDTQYF.

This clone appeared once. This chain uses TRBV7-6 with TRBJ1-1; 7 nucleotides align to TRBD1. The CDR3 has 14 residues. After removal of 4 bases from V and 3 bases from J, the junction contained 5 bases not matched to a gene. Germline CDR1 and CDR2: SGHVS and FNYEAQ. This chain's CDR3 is CASSSGGQHTEAFF. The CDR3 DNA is TGTGCCAGCAGCTCCGGGGGACAGCACACTGAAGCTTTCTTT.

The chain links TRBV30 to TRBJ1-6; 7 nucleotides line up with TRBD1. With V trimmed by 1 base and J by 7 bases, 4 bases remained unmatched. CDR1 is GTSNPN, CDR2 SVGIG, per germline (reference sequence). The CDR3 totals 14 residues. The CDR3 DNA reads TGTGCCTGGAGTGCCGGGACAGTGAATTCACCCCTCCACTTT. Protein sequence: CAWSAGTVNSPLHF.

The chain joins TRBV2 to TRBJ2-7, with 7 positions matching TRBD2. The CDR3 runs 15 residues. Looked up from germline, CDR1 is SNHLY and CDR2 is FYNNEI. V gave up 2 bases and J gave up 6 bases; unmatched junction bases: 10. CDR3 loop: CASSELTGGLGEQYF. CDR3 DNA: TGTGCCAGCAGTGAACTAACGGGGGGATTGGGCGAGCAGTACTTC.

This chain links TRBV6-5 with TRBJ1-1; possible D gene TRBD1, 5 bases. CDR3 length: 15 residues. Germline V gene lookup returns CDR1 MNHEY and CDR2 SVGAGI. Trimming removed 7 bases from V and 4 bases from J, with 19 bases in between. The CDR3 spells CASILFGGLGTEAFF. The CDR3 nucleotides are TGTGCCAGCATCCTTTTCGGGGGTTTGGGCACTGAAGCTTTCTTT.